This TCR beta chain comes out of a study of T cell responses to AZD1222 COVID-19 vaccine. Overall study context: Analyses pooled second doses at about 4 or about 12 weeks. Findings and limits, study-wide: Spike-specific TCR breadth and depth went up after people got two AZD1222 doses. Targeting of unmutated variant regions was reportedly seen in nearly half of spike-specific TCRs. Donors were chiefly white British, with a greater number of females, and clonal diversity was perhaps underestimated.

The CDR3 sequence is 15 residues long. V was trimmed by 4 bases and J by 1 base, leaving 13 bases between them. CDR1 is LGHDT and CDR2 is YNNKEL in the germline V gene (reference sequence). Clones were read by immunoSEQ multiplex PCR, and TCRdb kept only the in-frame ones, dropping some. The table lists just under 95,000 clones, under 90% of them singletons. Comment on this clone: The antigen is not known.

This chain connects TRBV3-1 (or the pseudogene TRBV3-2) to TRBJ1-1, with TRBD1 as a possible D gene (6 bases). The TCR comes from an adult in good health. The sample in question was peripheral blood, obtained on day 0 of AZD1222 vaccination. In nucleotides, the CDR3 is TGTGCCAGCAGCCCTACAGGGCCTCAGAACACTGAAGCTTTCTTT. Translation: CASSPTGPQNTEAFF.